Following are 10 T cell receptor beta chains from one sample sequenced in a study of blood T cell repertoires in COVID-19 (TCRdb year 2020). To prepare the library, the immunoSEQ multiplex PCR assay was applied. TCRdb retrieved this table from immuneACCESS and kept in-frame rearrangements only. Not all clones are present; in checked studies, unresolved V genes account for under half, and no reason is known for the remainder. For this sample the table gives tens of thousands of clones, of which more than 70% were detected only once. The top ten hold about a fifth of the sample. Sequenced material: peripheral blood. The receptors derive from a woman of 80 years or more in a cohort sampled during active or convalescent COVID-19.

The J gene is TRBJ2-5, the V gene TRBV3-1 (or the pseudogene TRBV3-2), with D perhaps TRBD1 (6 bases). There are 15 residues in the CDR3. V was pared by 2 bases and J by 9 bases, with 19 bases between. Germline V gene lookup returns CDR1 LGHDT and CDR2 YNNKEL (reference sequence). CDR3 coding DNA: TGTGCCAGCAGCCAAACGGACCGGGACGCAGGGGCCCAGTACTTC. Translating gives CASSQTDRDAGAQYF.

V and J are TRBV29-1 and TRBJ2-2; D uncertain. The germline CDR1 and CDR2 sequences are SQVTM and ANQGSEA. Trimming pared 8 bases from V and 4 bases from J, leaving 11 bases between. This CDR3 has 12 residues. The CDR3: CSILNFTGELFF. In DNA, the CDR3 is TGCAGCATACTGAATTTCACCGGGGAGCTGTTTTTT.

The chain links TRBV5-1 to TRBJ1-1; 7 nucleotides align to TRBD1. The CDR3 is 16 residues long. Trimming cost V 5 bases and J 0 bases; bases outside gene matches: 10. CDR1 is SGHRS, CDR2 YFSETQ, per germline. As DNA, the CDR3 is TGCGCCAGCAGGCTCACAGGGGACCTCATGAACACTGAAGCTTTCTTT. It specifies CASRLTGDLMNTEAFF.

The V gene is TRBV25-1, the J gene TRBJ1-4, with a possible D match to TRBD1 (5 bases). Germline CDR1 MGHDK, CDR2 SYGVNS. The ends were cut back, 6 bases at V and 6 bases at J, with 20 bases in the middle. The CDR3 runs to 16 residues. The CDR3 sequence: CASSHYSGTEYEKLFF. As DNA, the CDR3 is TGTGCCAGCAGCCATTACTCCGGGACTGAATATGAAAAACTGTTTTTT.

This chain joins TRBV6-5 and TRBJ1-5, with 8 bases identical to TRBD1. The V gene's germline CDR1 is MNHEY and CDR2 SVGAGI. This CDR3 contains 14 residues. Losses at the gene ends were 8 bases for V and 6 bases for J; bases not matched to a gene: 9. The CDR3 region has the DNA TGTGCCAGCGGGAACAGGGGGAAGGGTCAGCCCCAGCATTTT. Its translation: CASGNRGKGQPQHF.

V is TRBV30 and J is TRBJ2-2, with TRBD1 matching 10 bases. Germline-derived CDR1 and CDR2 are GTSNPN and SVGIG (reference sequence). The V and J ends lost 8 bases and 5 bases, in that order; junction bases with no gene match: 8. CDR3 length equals 14 residues. The CDR3 region has the DNA TGTGCCGGAACGGGACAGGGGTGGACCGGGGAGCTGTTTTTT. Protein sequence: CAGTGQGWTGELFF.

The V and J genes are TRBV7-9 and TRBJ2-3, with TRBD2 matching 13 bases. Unmatched junction bases numbered 3, after V lost 2 bases and J lost 4 bases. In germline, CDR1 is SEHNR, CDR2 FQNEAQ (reference sequence). This CDR3 has 16 residues. As DNA, the CDR3 is TGTGCCAGCAGCTTAAGGACTAGCGGGAGCGCAGATACGCAGTATTTT. It is translated as CASSLRTSGSADTQYF. Complete variable domain (other parts from reference TRBV7-9 and TRBJ2-3): DTGVSQNPRHKITKRGQNVTFRCDPISEHNRLYWYRQTLGQGPEFLTYFQNEAQLEKSRLLSDRFSAERPKGSFSTLEIQRTEQGDSAMYLCASSLRTSGSADTQYFGPGTRLTVL.

This clone occurred once. This rearrangement joins TRBV9 to TRBJ1-4; 7 bases map to TRBD1. The CDR3 runs 15 residues. The V and J ends lost 4 bases and 4 bases, in that order; junction bases with no gene match: 7. From germline, CDR1 is SGDLS and CDR2 YYNGEE. The CDR3 here is CASSSGQRNNEKLFF. The CDR3 nucleotides are TGTGCCAGCAGCTCGGGACAGCGTAATAATGAAAAACTGTTTTTT.

This CDR3 is CATSDPGVAALVDTQYF. CDR3 nucleotide sequence: TGTGCCACCAGTGACCCTGGGGTAGCGGCCCTAGTTGATACGCAGTATTTT. The V and J genes are TRBV24-1 and TRBJ2-3, with TRBD2 as a possible D gene (6 bases). Germline V gene data show CDR1 as KGHDR and CDR2 as SFDVKD. V was cut by 4 bases and J by 6 bases, with 22 bases left in between. There are 17 residues in the CDR3.

This chain joins TRBV18 and TRBJ1-2; D uncertain. Germline lookup yields CDR1 KGHSH and CDR2 LQKENI. Trimming stripped 8 bases from V and 4 bases from J, with 20 bases between. The CDR3 has 15 residues. CDR3 loop: CASHVTGDGSYGYTF. The CDR3 DNA sequence: TGTGCCAGCCATGTAACCGGGGATGGAAGCTATGGCTACACCTTC.